The rows below give T cell receptor beta chains drawn from one sample of a study of blood T cell repertoires in COVID-19. Produced via immunoSEQ multiplex PCR; TCRdb's table is partial and in-frame only. The sample contains 110,000 to 150,000 clones, 80% to 90% of which appear only once. Source material: peripheral blood. The source is a woman aged 55-69 years with active COVID-19. Both conserved end residues are part of each CDR3. A D gene is named only where the DNA matches it firmly. Size is stated for part of the rows, as once, few or many counts, or as a class when the clone is expanded.

cdr3_nt | cdr3_aa | cdr3_length | j_call | clone_size | d_call | v_call
TGTGCCAGCAGTGATGGTCGACAGTTCTATGGCTACACCTTC | CASSDGRQFYGYTF | 14 | TRBJ1-2 | once | - | TRBV2
TGTGCCAGCAGTTCTGTTAGCGGGAACTACGAGCAGTACTTC | CASSSVSGNYEQYF | 14 | TRBJ2-7 | - | TRBD2 | TRBV6-5
TGCGCCAGCAGCTTGGTAGCGGGAACCTACGAGCAGTACTTC | CASSLVAGTYEQYF | 14 | TRBJ2-7 | - | TRBD2 | TRBV5-1
TGTGCCAGCAGGAGTGGACTAGCGGACAATGAGCAGTTCTTC | CASRSGLADNEQFF | 14 | TRBJ2-1 | once | TRBD2 | TRBV7-9
TGTGCCAGCAGCCCGGGGCTAGCGGGAGTTTTGCTTGGAGAGCAGTACTTC | CASSPGLAGVLLGEQYF | 17 | TRBJ2-7 | - | TRBD2 | TRBV5-4
TGTGCCAGCAGCTTTGAGGGATCCGAGCAGTACTTC | CASSFEGSEQYF | 12 | TRBJ2-7 | - | - | TRBV7-9
TGTGCCAGCAGTTCTGAGGGCGGGGAGCTGTTTTTT | CASSSEGGELFF | 12 | TRBJ2-2 | once | - | TRBV12-3/TRBV12-4
TGTGCCAGCAGCCAGGAAACAGGGGGCGGTGAAAAACTGTTTTTT | CASSQETGGGEKLFF | 15 | TRBJ1-4 | - | TRBD1 | TRBV4-2
TGTGCCATCAGTGAGACAGCTTCCTACGAGCAGTACTTC | CAISETASYEQYF | 13 | TRBJ2-7 | - | - | TRBV10-3
TGTGCCAGCAGTTTAACACAAGAGACCCAGTACTTC | CASSLTQETQYF | 12 | TRBJ2-5 | - | - | TRBV12-3/TRBV12-4
TGTGCCAGCAGCGTAGCTGAGCGGGAGGGGGGTGAGCAGTTCTTC | CASSVAEREGGEQFF | 15 | TRBJ2-1 | - | TRBD2 | TRBV9
TGCGCCAGCAGCCAAGCGAGACAGGTGAACACTGAAGCTTTCTTT | CASSQARQVNTEAFF | 15 | TRBJ1-1 | - | - | TRBV4-1
TGCGCCAGCAGCCAAGATACGGACAATGAGCAGTTCTTC | CASSQDTDNEQFF | 13 | TRBJ2-1 | - | - | TRBV4-3
TGTGCCAGCAGTGACCCCTCTCTAGCGGGAGGAACTTACAATGAGCAGTTCTTC | CASSDPSLAGGTYNEQFF | 18 | TRBJ2-1 | - | TRBD2 | TRBV2
TGTGCCAGCAGCTCAGTTGGGGGGACGGATGTTACCTACGAGCAGTACTTC | CASSSVGGTDVTYEQYF | 17 | TRBJ2-7 | - | - | TRBV7-2
TGTGCCATCAGTGGAGCGGACAGGGAGGGCTACGAGCAGTACTTC | CAISGADREGYEQYF | 15 | TRBJ2-7 | once | - | TRBV10-3
TGTGCCAGCAGCACCCAGACAGGGGGGATGGGTGGGGCTGAAGCTTTCTTT | CASSTQTGGMGGAEAFF | 17 | TRBJ1-1 | - | TRBD1 | TRBV7-6
TGTGCCAGCAGTCCCCGACTAGAAAATGAGCAGTTCTTC | CASSPRLENEQFF | 13 | TRBJ2-1 | - | - | TRBV12-3/TRBV12-4
TGCAGTGCTTCCCACTACGAGCAGTACTTC | CSASHYEQYF | 10 | TRBJ2-7 | - | - | TRBV20-1
TGCGCCAGCAGTCGAACAGGCGCTAACACTGAAGCTTTCTTT | CASSRTGANTEAFF | 14 | TRBJ1-1 | - | - | TRBV5-1
TGCGCCAGCAGCTCGGGACAGGGAGGTATCGAGCAGTACTTC | CASSSGQGGIEQYF | 14 | TRBJ2-7 | - | TRBD1 | TRBV5-1
TGCGCCAGCAGCTTGGGGCAGGTCGGTAGCACAGATACGCAGTATTTT | CASSLGQVGSTDTQYF | 16 | TRBJ2-3 | - | - | TRBV5-1
TGTGCCAGCAGTTATGGAGCGCCAACGCGGGCAGATACGCAGTATTTT | CASSYGAPTRADTQYF | 16 | TRBJ2-3 | - | - | TRBV6-2/TRBV6-3
TGTGCCAGCTCACCAGGGACGGGACTCAACACTGAAGCTTTCTTT | CASSPGTGLNTEAFF | 15 | TRBJ1-1 | few | - | TRBV18
TGTGCCAGCAGCTTGGATTATTCTGGAAACACCATATATTTT | CASSLDYSGNTIYF | 14 | TRBJ1-3 | - | - | TRBV5-6
TGTGCCAGCAGCCAGGGACTAGCGCTCGACGAGCAGTACTTC | CASSQGLALDEQYF | 14 | TRBJ2-7 | - | TRBD2 | TRBV3-1/TRBV3-2
TGTGCCAGCAGTTCTCGGAGGGATGATCAGCCCCAGCATTTT | CASSSRRDDQPQHF | 14 | TRBJ1-5 | - | - | TRBV6-2/TRBV6-3
TGTGCCAGCTTTAGTAGCGGGAGGTACAATGAGCAGTTCTTC | CASFSSGRYNEQFF | 14 | TRBJ2-1 | - | TRBD2 | TRBV18
TGTGCCAGCAGCTTAGCGCAGGACAGGGAATACGAGCAGTACTTC | CASSLAQDREYEQYF | 15 | TRBJ2-7 | few | TRBD1 | TRBV7-8
TGTGCCAGCAGCCGGCAGGGTGGGACTGAAGCTTTCTTT | CASSRQGGTEAFF | 13 | TRBJ1-1 | - | - | TRBV14
TGTGCCAGCACCCCAGGGGGGATTTCGTACGAGCAGTACTTC | CASTPGGISYEQYF | 14 | TRBJ2-7 | - | - | TRBV5-8
TGCGCCAGCACCGCGGGTGGGAGCAATCAGCCCCAGCATTTT | CASTAGGSNQPQHF | 14 | TRBJ1-5 | few | - | TRBV10-1
TGTGCCAGCAGCTTACGGCGGGAGGGCCTTTACGAGCAGTACTTC | CASSLRREGLYEQYF | 15 | TRBJ2-7 | - | TRBD2 | TRBV7-9
TGCGCCAGCAGCTTGACTTCTAGCGGGGGTAGCACAGATACGCAGTATTTT | CASSLTSSGGSTDTQYF | 17 | TRBJ2-3 | once | TRBD2 | TRBV5-1
TGTGCCAGCGGTTCGACTACCTACACAGATACGCAGTATTTT | CASGSTTYTDTQYF | 14 | TRBJ2-3 | - | - | TRBV2
TGTGCCAGCATCTCCGGGATCTCCTACAATGAGCAGTTCTTC | CASISGISYNEQFF | 14 | TRBJ2-1 | once | - | TRBV5-6
TGTGCCACCAGTGACGGCACAGCGGTTCTATACTTC | CATSDGTAVLYF | 12 | TRBJ2-7 | - | - | TRBV24-1
TGTGCCAGCAGCTTAGAAGGGGGTCCGGACACCATATATTTT | CASSLEGGPDTIYF | 14 | TRBJ1-3 | - | - | TRBV11-2
TGCGCCAGCAGGCTGAGAAGCGGGAGCTCCTACAATGAGCAGTTCTTC | CASRLRSGSSYNEQFF | 16 | TRBJ2-1 | - | TRBD2 | TRBV5-1
TGCGCCAGCAGCTTGGTCGGCAGGGGGCCCCAAGAGACCCAGTACTTC | CASSLVGRGPQETQYF | 16 | TRBJ2-5 | - | TRBD1 | TRBV5-1
TGTGCCAGCAGTTACTCTAGGACAGGCCATGCGGGGGAGCTGTTTTTT | CASSYSRTGHAGELFF | 16 | TRBJ2-2 | - | TRBD1 | TRBV6-2/TRBV6-3
TGCGCCAGCAGCTTGGGGGCCCCGACAGCTGCCGTGGCACGAGAGACCCAGTACTTC | CASSLGAPTAAVARETQYF | 19 | TRBJ2-5 | once | - | TRBV5-1
TGTGCCCTCAGGGGGACATTGAACACCGGGGAGCTGTTTTTT | CALRGTLNTGELFF | 14 | TRBJ2-2 | - | TRBD1 | TRBV10-3
TGTGCCAGCAGCTTATTTACCCTAAGAACCTTCTACAATGAGCAGTTCTTC | CASSLFTLRTFYNEQFF | 17 | TRBJ2-1 | - | - | TRBV7-6
TGTGCCAGCAGTCAAGGGAACAGGGTGCAGACGCTTGAAGCTTTCTTT | CASSQGNRVQTLEAFF | 16 | TRBJ1-1 | once | - | TRBV27
TGTGCCAGCAGCCCAGGGAGCACAGATACGCAGTATTTT | CASSPGSTDTQYF | 13 | TRBJ2-3 | - | - | TRBV7-9
TGCGCCAGCAGCTACCGACAGGGAGCTTACTCTGGGGCCAACGTCCTGACTTTC | CASSYRQGAYSGANVLTF | 18 | TRBJ2-6 | - | TRBD1 | TRBV5-1
TGCGCCAGCAGCTTGGTCGGGAATCCGACTGAAGCTTTCTTT | CASSLVGNPTEAFF | 14 | TRBJ1-1 | - | - | TRBV5-1
TGTGCCAGCAGCCCCGGGACTAGCGTCGGGGAGCTGTTTTTT | CASSPGTSVGELFF | 14 | TRBJ2-2 | - | TRBD2 | TRBV3-1/TRBV3-2